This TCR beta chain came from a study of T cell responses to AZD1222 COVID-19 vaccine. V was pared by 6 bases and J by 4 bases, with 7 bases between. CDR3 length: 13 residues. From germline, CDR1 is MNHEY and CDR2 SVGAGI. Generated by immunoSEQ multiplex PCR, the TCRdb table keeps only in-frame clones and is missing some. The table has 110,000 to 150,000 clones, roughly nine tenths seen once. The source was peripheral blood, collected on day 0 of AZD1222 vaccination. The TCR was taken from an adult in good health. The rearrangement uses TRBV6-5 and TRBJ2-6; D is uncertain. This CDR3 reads CASRGAGANVLTF. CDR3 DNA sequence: TGTGCCAGCAGGGGTGCCGGGGCCAACGTCCTGACTTTC.